This T cell receptor beta chain was sequenced for a study of vaccination effects on CD4 cells after COVID-19. Isolating CD4+ T cells followed 9 to 11 days of culture. Clones were sequenced by immunoSEQ multiplex PCR, and TCRdb holds only the in-frame ones, with some missing. Seen here are around 27,000 clones, about 60% observed once, and the top ten hold 8% to 10%. The table lists this clone with a few counts. Its cognate antigen is unknown. Per the germline V gene, CDR1 is SQVTM and CDR2 is ANQGSEA. V lost 4 bases, J lost 3 bases, and 11 bases lay in between. The CDR3 has 13 residues. The source is a human donor who received a COVID-19 vaccine. The V gene is TRBV29-1, the J gene TRBJ2-3, with D hard to call. The sequenced sample was CD4+ T cells from PBMCs cultured without peptide, obtained before COVID-19 vaccination. The DNA for the CDR3 is TGCAGCGTTGCACCTCAGGCGACAGATACGCAGTATTTT. Its protein is CSVAPQATDTQYF.